This T cell receptor (beta chain) was documented in a study of T cell changes during pregnancy in multiple sclerosis. V shed 1 base and J 2 bases; nucleotides not matched to a gene: 3. The germline gives CDR1 SNHLY, CDR2 FYNNEI. This CDR3 has 15 residues. Method: immunoSEQ multiplex PCR; TCRdb's copy keeps in-frame clones and lacks some. The sample holds 35,000 to 45,000 clones, roughly 91% seen once. The sequence was obtained from a female donor with multiple sclerosis, enrolled in a pregnancy study. The sequenced sample was CD8+ T cells from peripheral blood mononuclear cells, obtained before pregnancy. The chain links TRBV2 to TRBJ2-3, with 7 positions matching TRBD1. The CDR3 sequence: CASSEGQGNTDTQYF. The CDR3 DNA reads as TGTGCCAGCAGTGAAGGACAGGGTAACACAGATACGCAGTATTTT.